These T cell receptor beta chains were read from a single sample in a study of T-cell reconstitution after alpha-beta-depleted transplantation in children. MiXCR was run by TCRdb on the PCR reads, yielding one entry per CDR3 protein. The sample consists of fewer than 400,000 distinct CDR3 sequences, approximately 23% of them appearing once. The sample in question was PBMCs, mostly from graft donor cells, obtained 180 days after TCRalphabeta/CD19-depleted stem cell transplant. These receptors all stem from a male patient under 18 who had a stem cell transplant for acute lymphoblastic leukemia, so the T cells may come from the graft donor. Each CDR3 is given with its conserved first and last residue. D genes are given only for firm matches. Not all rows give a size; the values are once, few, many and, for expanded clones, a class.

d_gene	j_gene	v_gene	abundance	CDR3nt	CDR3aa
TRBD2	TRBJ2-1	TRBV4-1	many	TGCGCCAGCAGCCCACCTAGACGACTAGCGGGGTTCTACAATGAGCAGTTCTTC	CASSPPRRLAGFYNEQFF
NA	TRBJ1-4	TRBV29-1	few	TGCAGCGTTCGTATTCCCGGGGTGAGGACTAATGAAAAACTGTTTTTT	CSVRIPGVRTNEKLFF
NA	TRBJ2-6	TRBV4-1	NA	TGCGCCAGCAGCCCGTCGGCCCTAACCTCTGGGGCCAACGTCCTGACTTTC	CASSPSALTSGANVLTF
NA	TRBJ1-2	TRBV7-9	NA	TGTGCCAGCAGCGTGGACAACTATGGCTACACCTTC	CASSVDNYGYTF
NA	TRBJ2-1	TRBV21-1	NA	TGTGCCAGCAGCAAGGCGGGCGGGAGTTTCTACAATGAGCAGTTCTTC	CASSKAGGSFYNEQFF
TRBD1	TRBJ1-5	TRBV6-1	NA	TGTGCCAGCAAAAAGAGGGGGCCGATACAGTCTTATAGCAATCAGCCCCAGCATTTT	CASKKRGPIQSYSNQPQHF
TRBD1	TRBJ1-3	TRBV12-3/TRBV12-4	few	TGTGCCAGCAGTCCTACGACAGGGGGCGCGGGAAACACCATATATTTT	CASSPTTGGAGNTIYF
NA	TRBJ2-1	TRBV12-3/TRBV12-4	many	TGTGCCAGCACCTACAGGGGACTCTACAATGAGCAGTTCTTC	CASTYRGLYNEQFF
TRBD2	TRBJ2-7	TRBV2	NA	TGTGCCAGCAGGCGACTAGCGGCCCACCAGGGGCAGTACTTC	CASRRLAAHQGQYF
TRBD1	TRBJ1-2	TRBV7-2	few	TGTGCCAGCAGCATGGGGGGGACAGGCTATAGGGGCTACACCTTC	CASSMGGTGYRGYTF
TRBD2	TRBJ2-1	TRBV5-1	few	TGCGCCAGCAGCTTGGTAGCGGGAGGATCTGAGCAGTTCTTC	CASSLVAGGSEQFF
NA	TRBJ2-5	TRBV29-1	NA	TGCAGCGTATACCAGTCGACCCAGTACTTC	CSVYQSTQYF